The 27 T cell receptor beta chains in this list originate from one sample, sequenced in a study of OX40 agonist ivuxolimab in advanced cancers. Profiled with immunoSEQ multiplex PCR; TCRdb holds only in-frame clones, not every one. The repertoire consists of roughly 100,000 clones, with 70% to 90% occurring once and the leading ten covering 3.5% to 4.5%. The input for sequencing was CD4+ or CD8+ T cells sorted from blood, taken in a trial of the OX40 agonist ivuxolimab. These receptor sequences come from an adult with an advanced solid tumor such as melanoma, head and neck, liver or kidney cancer.

The V call is TRBV19, the J call TRBJ2-2; D ambiguous. Germline CDR1 LNHDA, CDR2 SQIVND (reference sequence). V lost 8 bases to trimming and J lost 6 bases, with 7 bases between them. The CDR3 contains 11 residues. For the CDR3, the DNA is TGTGCCAGTTATTATGCCGGGGAGCTGTTTTTT. This codes for CASYYAGELFF.

The chain links TRBV7-9 to TRBJ2-7; D unresolved. Germline lookup yields CDR1 SEHNR and CDR2 FQNEAQ (reference sequence). V was pared by 1 base and J by 5 bases, with 6 bases between. The CDR3 is 12 residues long. The CDR3: CASSLGLNEQYF. The CDR3, as DNA: TGTGCCAGCAGCTTAGGCCTCAACGAGCAGTACTTC.

The chain recombines TRBV6-4 with TRBJ2-1; no definite D call. Looked up from germline, CDR1 is MRHNA and CDR2 is SNTAGT. V lost 0 bases and J 5 bases, leaving 11 bases between the germline ends. The CDR3 is 15 amino acids. The CDR3 spells CASSDSGQRHNEQFF. In DNA form, the CDR3 reads TGTGCCAGCAGTGACTCGGGCCAAAGGCACAATGAGCAGTTCTTC.

The V gene is TRBV5-4, the J gene TRBJ2-7, with 8 bases matching TRBD2. The length of the CDR3 is 15 residues. CDR1 and CDR2 (germline): SGHNT, YYREEE (reference sequence). The V gene end was trimmed by 3 bases and the J gene end by 3 bases; junction bases not matched to a gene: 8. The CDR3 bases are TGTGCCAGCAGCTCGAGAAGCGGGAGAGTCTACGAGCAGTACTTC. Translating gives CASSSRSGRVYEQYF.

The chain is built from TRBV10-3 and TRBJ2-7, with a possible D match to TRBD1 (6 bases). The CDR3 is made up of 12 amino acids. The V gene lost 5 bases and the J gene lost 3 bases, with 8 bases spanning the gap. Germline V gives CDR1 ENHRY, CDR2 SYGVKD. Here the CDR3 DNA reads TGTGCCATCAGTTCAGGGGTCTACGAGCAGTACTTC. Residues: CAISSGVYEQYF.

The J gene is TRBJ1-6, the V gene TRBV30; a weak D match, TRBD1 (5 bases). V gave up 5 bases and J gave up 5 bases, with 10 bases separating them. Looked up from germline, CDR1 is GTSNPN and CDR2 is SVGIG (reference sequence). The CDR3 is made up of 13 amino acids. As DNA, the CDR3 is TGTGCCTGGGCACGGGGGGATAATTCACCCCTCCACTTT. Residues: CAWARGDNSPLHF.

J is TRBJ2-7 and V is TRBV15, with a tentative D call TRBD2 (5 bases). Per germline, CDR1 LNHNV and CDR2 YYDKDF (reference sequence). V was clipped by 8 bases and J by 3 bases, with 14 bases between them. CDR3 length: 13 amino acids. CDR3 in amino acids: CATSSGSGYEQYF. CDR3 sequence (DNA): TGTGCCACCTCTTCAGGAAGCGGCTACGAGCAGTACTTC.

The chain recombines TRBV5-6 with TRBJ2-7; possibly TRBD1 or TRBD2 for D (7 bases each). V was cut by 4 bases and J by 0 bases, with 17 bases left in between. CDR1 and CDR2 from the germline V gene are SGHDT and YYEEEE. The CDR3 covers 16 residues. The CDR3 DNA follows: TGTGCCAGCAGCCCGGGGGAGGGGGCGAGCTCCTACGAGCAGTACTTC. The encoded protein is CASSPGEGASSYEQYF.

The chain links TRBV5-1 to TRBJ2-1, with 11 bases identical to TRBD2. Trimming cost V 2 bases and J 4 bases; bases outside gene matches: 8. Germline V gene sequence: CDR1 SGHRS, CDR2 YFSETQ. The CDR3 totals 17 residues. As DNA, the CDR3 is TGCGCCAGCAGCTTTGCTAGCGGGAGGAAATTTTACAATGAGCAGTTCTTC. It codes for CASSFASGRKFYNEQFF.

The J gene is TRBJ2-1, the V gene TRBV28; 13 bases map to TRBD2. The CDR3 loop spans 18 amino acids. Germline CDR1 MDHEN, CDR2 SYDVKM. The trim removed 8 bases at V and 0 bases at J, leaving 10 bases unmatched. The CDR3 DNA sequence: TGTGCCAGCGGATTTGGGACTAGCGGGATTAGCTCCTACAATGAGCAGTTCTTC. As protein: CASGFGTSGISSYNEQFF.

The CDR3 nucleotides are TGTGCCAGCAGCACCGGAGTAAACCAAGAGACCCAGTACTTC. Encoded protein: CASSTGVNQETQYF. V usage is TRBV5-8 and J usage is TRBJ2-5; D uncertain. There are 14 residues in the CDR3. V was clipped by 4 bases and J by 0 bases, with 10 bases between them. CDR1 and CDR2 from the germline V gene are SGHTS and YDEGEE.

This rearrangement joins TRBV5-1 to TRBJ2-2; 10 bases are a match to TRBD1. This CDR3 spans 16 amino acids. From germline, CDR1 is SGHRS and CDR2 YFSETQ. The trim removed 3 bases at V and 3 bases at J, leaving 5 bases unmatched. For the CDR3, the DNA is TGCGCCAGCAGCTACGGGACAGGGGACTACACCGGGGAGCTGTTTTTT. This codes for CASSYGTGDYTGELFF.

The rearrangement links TRBV4-2 to TRBJ2-2; no reliable D call. The CDR3 is 15 amino acids. CDR1 is LGHNA and CDR2 is YNFKEQ in the germline V gene. V shed 0 bases and J shed 6 bases, with 11 bases lying between them. The CDR3 region is CASSQDFLRAGELFF. The DNA of the CDR3 is TGTGCCAGCAGCCAAGATTTTCTAAGGGCCGGGGAGCTGTTTTTT.

The count of this clone is one. The gene calls are TRBV19 and TRBJ2-2; 11 nucleotides agree with TRBD2. Germline CDR1 reads LNHDA; CDR2 reads SQIVND (reference sequence). Trimming at V came to 5 bases and at J to 4 bases, leaving 9 bases not matched to a gene. This CDR3 spans 17 amino acids. CDR3 in amino acids: CASSHLLAGGPTGELFF. The CDR3 DNA sequence: TGTGCCAGTAGTCATCTCCTAGCGGGAGGCCCCACCGGGGAGCTGTTTTTT.

The rearrangement links TRBV4-2 to TRBJ1-3; possible D gene TRBD1, 5 bases. V was trimmed by 4 bases and J by 9 bases, leaving 19 bases between them. The length of the CDR3 is 15 residues. Germline-derived CDR1 and CDR2 are LGHNA and YNFKEQ. DNA of the CDR3: TGTGCCAGCAGCCTCGATATACAGGACGAGGGCACCATATATTTT. It codes for CASSLDIQDEGTIYF.

This chain connects TRBV5-1 to TRBJ2-3; either TRBD1 or TRBD2 may supply D (5 bases each). V was shortened by 3 bases and J by 2 bases, with 16 bases between the two germline ends. Germline CDR1 reads SGHRS; CDR2 reads YFSETQ. The CDR3 is 16 amino acids. Written as DNA, the CDR3 is TGCGCCAGCAGCTATAAAAGCTCGGGGCCCACAGATACGCAGTATTTT. Translating it yields CASSYKSSGPTDTQYF.

The chain carries TRBV6-1 and TRBJ2-4, with D possibly being TRBD1 (5 bases). This CDR3 comprises 14 residues. The germline V gene encodes CDR1 MNHNS and CDR2 SASEGT. The V end lost 6 bases, the J end lost 2 bases, and 11 bases lay between the germline ends. The CDR3 nucleotides read TGTGCCAGCAGCGTTCCAGGGACCAAAAACATTCAGTACTTC. This codes for CASSVPGTKNIQYF.

The gene calls are TRBV6-1 and TRBJ1-5, with 7 bases matching TRBD1. Unmatched junction bases numbered 6, after V lost 7 bases and J lost 6 bases. CDR1 and CDR2 from the germline V gene are MNHNS and SASEGT. The CDR3 contains 13 residues. The CDR3 is CASNRGFGQPQHF. In DNA, the CDR3 is TGTGCCAGCAACAGGGGTTTCGGTCAGCCCCAGCATTTT.

The genes are TRBV28 and TRBJ1-3; D call uncertain. The V end was cut by 2 bases, the J end by 0 bases, with 14 bases between. Per the germline V gene, CDR1 is MDHEN and CDR2 is SYDVKM. This CDR3 has 17 amino acids. The CDR3 sequence is CASSLGQDGFSGNTIYF. CDR3 DNA: TGTGCCAGCAGTTTAGGGCAGGATGGATTCTCTGGAAACACCATATATTTT.

This chain uses TRBV28 with TRBJ2-7; tentatively, D is TRBD1 or TRBD2 (5 bases each). The CDR3 has 15 residues. The V gene lost 6 bases and the J gene lost 3 bases, with 18 bases spanning the gap. Germline V gene data show CDR1 as MDHEN and CDR2 as SYDVKM. The chain's CDR3 is CASRGDYSSHYEQYF. As DNA, the CDR3 is TGTGCCAGCAGGGGGGATTATTCGAGCCACTACGAGCAGTACTTC.

The genes are TRBV9 and TRBJ2-3, with D perhaps matching TRBD1 (5 bases). Germline V gives CDR1 SGDLS, CDR2 YYNGEE. The CDR3 is 16 amino acids. The V gene lost 1 base and the J gene lost 2 bases, with 14 bases spanning the gap. DNA for the CDR3: TGTGCCAGCAGCGTACTTCAGGGCGGTAACACAGATACGCAGTATTTT. Protein sequence: CASSVLQGGNTDTQYF. The variable domain in full, with the rest retrieved from reference TRBV9 and TRBJ2-3, is DSGVTQTPKHLITATGQRVTLRCSPRSGDLSVYWYQQSLDQGLQFLIQYYNGEERAKGNILERFSAQQFPDLHSELNLSSLELGDSALYFCASSVLQGGNTDTQYFGPGTRLTVL.

This clone was recorded only once. V is TRBV7-2 and J is TRBJ2-2; D unresolved. This CDR3 has 12 residues. V shed 4 bases and J shed 5 bases, with 5 bases lying between them. Germline V gene lookup returns CDR1 SGHTA and CDR2 FQGNSA. The CDR3 is CASSSLTGELFF. CDR3 nucleotide sequence: TGTGCCAGCAGCTCGCTTACCGGGGAGCTGTTTTTT.

The V gene is TRBV10-3, the J gene TRBJ2-5; 11 bases fit TRBD2. Looked up from germline, CDR1 is ENHRY and CDR2 is SYGVKD. Trimming cost V 0 bases and J 0 bases; bases outside gene matches: 9. The CDR3 covers 19 residues. The chain's CDR3 is CAISESAGTSGFYQETQYF. The CDR3 DNA reads as TGTGCCATCAGTGAGTCAGCCGGGACTAGCGGCTTTTACCAAGAGACCCAGTACTTC.

This clone was observed a handful of times. This chain joins TRBV25-1 and TRBJ2-7, with D possibly TRBD1 on 5 matching bases. CDR3 size: 13 residues. The ends were cut back, 3 bases at V and 3 bases at J, with 9 bases in the middle. Germline-derived CDR1 and CDR2 are MGHDK and SYGVNS. The CDR3 loop is CASSEAGFYEQYF. The CDR3 region has the DNA TGTGCCAGCAGTGAGGCAGGGTTCTACGAGCAGTACTTC.

The chain employs TRBV5-1 and TRBJ2-5; D is possibly TRBD1 (5 bases). This CDR3 is built from 14 residues. Germline V gene data show CDR1 as SGHRS and CDR2 as YFSETQ. V was shortened by 4 bases and J by 5 bases, with 15 bases between the two germline ends. CDR3: CASSPDKGLETQYF. The CDR3 bases are TGCGCCAGCAGCCCGGACAAGGGTCTGGAGACCCAGTACTTC.

This clone occurred a few times. The genes are TRBV5-1 and TRBJ1-1; the D gene is possibly TRBD1 (5 bases). V lost 1 base, J lost 5 bases, and 15 bases lay in between. CDR3 length: 15 amino acids. CDR1 SGHRS and CDR2 YFSETQ come from the germline V gene. DNA of the CDR3: TGCGCCAGCAGCTTGATGACTTCGGGGCTGACTGAAGCTTTCTTT. Its translation is CASSLMTSGLTEAFF.

V and J are TRBV6-1 and TRBJ1-3; perhaps TRBD1 as D (5 bases). Per germline, CDR1 MNHNS and CDR2 SASEGT. The CDR3 is made up of 15 amino acids. Trimming removed 6 bases from V and 0 bases from J, with 12 bases in between. As DNA, the CDR3 is TGTGCCAGCAGGAGGGACCTCTCCTCTGGAAACACCATATATTTT. Amino acid sequence: CASRRDLSSGNTIYF.